The clone carrying this TCR beta chain has more than one count but fewer than ten. Its target is unknown. TCRdb itself ran the reads through MiXCR, one entry per CDR3 protein. The sample lists just over 450,000 distinct CDR3 sequences, 42% seen once, with 35% to 50% in the top ten. The sample belongs to a study of T cell repertoires in cytomegalovirus infection. As for the study in general: The authors used CMV epitopes that were HLA-C-restricted (recently identified) and HLA-B-restricted (well studied). Both a matching HLA type and CMV infection were indicated by public TCR beta signatures. The study's findings and limits: The ex vivo response was dominated by HLA-C-restricted CMV-specific TCR beta clonotypes. Summed frequency of shared TCR beta families picked out CMV carriers who also had the relevant HLA.

The CDR3 is 14 amino acids. With V trimmed by 4 bases and J by 6 bases, 6 bases remained unmatched. The specimen was cultured PBMCs, collected from culture after CMV antigen stimulation. The source of this sequence is a human donor in good health (CMV status not recorded). Some clones in this sample may be carry-over from other donors' samples. The chain links TRBV12-3 or TRBV12-4 to TRBJ2-1; 7 nucleotides line up with TRBD1. CDR3 nucleotide sequence: TGTGCCAGCAGTTCCACGACAGGGAGCAATGAGCAGTTCTTC. Translation gives CASSSTTGSNEQFF.